The rows below give T cell receptor beta chains drawn from one sample of a study of blood T cell repertoires in COVID-19. Only in-frame clones appear in the TCRdb table, and some are missing; sequencing was by immunoSEQ multiplex PCR. The sample holds 50,000 to 65,000 clones; roughly 81% are singletons and the top ten take roughly 4.8%. Material for sequencing was peripheral blood. The source is a woman aged 55-70 years with acute or convalescent COVID-19. Both conserved end residues are part of each CDR3. Each record gives: clone size, CDR3 length, J gene, V gene, D gene, CDR3 protein, CDR3 DNA. D genes are given only for firm matches. The size entry is marked missing in some rows and otherwise reads once, few, many or a size class.

abundance: few
len: 17
j_gene: TRBJ2-7
v_gene: TRBV5-6
d_gene: TRBD2
CDR3aa: CASSLDLAGVSFYEQYF
CDR3nt: TGTGCCAGCAGCTTGGACTTAGCGGGAGTCTCCTTCTACGAGCAGTACTTC

abundance: once
len: 14
j_gene: TRBJ2-1
v_gene: TRBV11-2
d_gene: -
CDR3aa: CASSFVAPGGEQFF
CDR3nt: TGTGCCAGCAGCTTTGTTGCACCCGGGGGTGAGCAGTTCTTC

abundance: once
len: 16
j_gene: TRBJ1-6
v_gene: TRBV27
d_gene: -
CDR3aa: CASRPDRSSYNSPLHF
CDR3nt: TGTGCCAGCAGGCCCGACAGAAGCTCCTATAATTCACCCCTCCACTTT

abundance: few
len: 18
j_gene: TRBJ2-3
v_gene: TRBV9
d_gene: TRBD2
CDR3aa: CASSAGTSGGDHYYTQYF
CDR3nt: TGTGCCAGCAGCGCCGGGACTAGCGGGGGGGACCACTATTATACGCAGTATTTT

abundance: -
len: 13
j_gene: TRBJ2-2
v_gene: TRBV3-1/TRBV3-2
d_gene: -
CDR3aa: CASSGGTTGELFF
CDR3nt: TGTGCCAGCAGCGGGGGGACCACCGGGGAGCTGTTTTTT

abundance: -
len: 14
j_gene: TRBJ2-5
v_gene: TRBV6-6
d_gene: TRBD2
CDR3aa: CASSLGGSRETQYF
CDR3nt: TGTGCCAGCAGCCTCGGGGGGTCACGGGAGACCCAGTACTTC

abundance: few
len: 14
j_gene: TRBJ2-1
v_gene: TRBV5-1
d_gene: TRBD2
CDR3aa: CASSASGNAVEQFF
CDR3nt: TGCGCCAGCAGCGCCAGCGGGAATGCGGTTGAGCAGTTCTTC

abundance: -
len: 14
j_gene: TRBJ2-7
v_gene: TRBV3-1/TRBV3-2
d_gene: TRBD1
CDR3aa: CASSLHQGAEEQYF
CDR3nt: TGTGCCAGCAGCCTTCACCAGGGGGCGGAAGAGCAGTACTTC

abundance: -
len: 14
j_gene: TRBJ1-3
v_gene: TRBV3-1/TRBV3-2
d_gene: -
CDR3aa: CASSLASSGNTIYF
CDR3nt: TGTGCCAGCAGCCTAGCCTCCTCTGGAAACACCATATATTTT

abundance: -
len: 17
j_gene: TRBJ2-1
v_gene: TRBV7-3
d_gene: -
CDR3aa: CASSLVRGGLDNNEQFF
CDR3nt: TGTGCCAGCAGCTTAGTTCGGGGAGGACTGGATAACAATGAGCAGTTCTTC

abundance: -
len: 15
j_gene: TRBJ1-2
v_gene: TRBV30
d_gene: TRBD1
CDR3aa: CAWSVRDRPYYGYTF
CDR3nt: TGTGCCTGGAGTGTACGGGACAGGCCCTACTATGGCTACACCTTC

abundance: once
len: 15
j_gene: TRBJ1-2
v_gene: TRBV4-1
d_gene: -
CDR3aa: CASSSSDDFNYGYTF
CDR3nt: TGCGCCAGCAGCTCGTCTGATGACTTCAACTATGGCTACACCTTC

abundance: -
len: 13
j_gene: TRBJ1-1
v_gene: TRBV29-1
d_gene: -
CDR3aa: CSPADPPNTEAFF
CDR3nt: TGCAGCCCAGCGGACCCCCCGAACACTGAAGCTTTCTTT

abundance: few
len: 15
j_gene: TRBJ2-7
v_gene: TRBV4-1
d_gene: TRBD2
CDR3aa: CASSQEELAGNEQYF
CDR3nt: TGCGCCAGCAGCCAAGAGGAGCTAGCGGGAAACGAGCAGTACTTC

abundance: -
len: 17
j_gene: TRBJ2-5
v_gene: TRBV13
d_gene: TRBD1
CDR3aa: CASSQDRGRGLQETQYF
CDR3nt: TGTGCCAGCAGCCAGGACAGGGGAAGGGGCCTACAAGAGACCCAGTACTTC

abundance: -
len: 15
j_gene: TRBJ2-1
v_gene: TRBV9
d_gene: -
CDR3aa: CASSPRVSPYNEQFF
CDR3nt: TGTGCCAGCAGCCCCCGAGTGAGCCCCTACAATGAGCAGTTCTTC

abundance: -
len: 13
j_gene: TRBJ1-4
v_gene: TRBV7-2
d_gene: -
CDR3aa: CASSRGSNEKLFF
CDR3nt: TGTGCCAGCAGCCGGGGGTCCAATGAAAAACTGTTTTTT

abundance: -
len: 13
j_gene: TRBJ2-1
v_gene: TRBV11-3
d_gene: -
CDR3aa: CASSPGGDNEQFF
CDR3nt: TGTGCCAGCAGCCCCGGAGGGGATAATGAGCAGTTCTTC

abundance: -
len: 15
j_gene: TRBJ1-2
v_gene: TRBV7-9
d_gene: -
CDR3aa: CASSFLAGTSYGYTF
CDR3nt: TGTGCCAGCAGCTTTCTGGCAGGGACTAGCTATGGCTACACCTTC

abundance: -
len: 14
j_gene: TRBJ2-2
v_gene: TRBV10-2
d_gene: -
CDR3aa: CASSMGQNTGELFF
CDR3nt: TGCGCCAGCAGTATGGGACAGAACACCGGGGAGCTGTTTTTT

abundance: -
len: 16
j_gene: TRBJ2-2
v_gene: TRBV5-4
d_gene: -
CDR3aa: CASSPRGSGDTGELFF
CDR3nt: TGTGCCAGCAGCCCCCGGGGGAGTGGGGACACCGGGGAGCTGTTTTTT

abundance: -
len: 13
j_gene: TRBJ1-6
v_gene: TRBV19
d_gene: TRBD1
CDR3aa: CASSGQGSSPLHF
CDR3nt: TGTGCCAGCAGCGGACAGGGGTCTTCACCCCTCCACTTT

abundance: few
len: 14
j_gene: TRBJ1-3
v_gene: TRBV9
d_gene: TRBD1
CDR3aa: CASSEGTAGNTIYF
CDR3nt: TGTGCCAGCAGCGAAGGGACAGCCGGAAACACCATATATTTT

abundance: -
len: 13
j_gene: TRBJ2-2
v_gene: TRBV11-3
d_gene: -
CDR3aa: CASSLETPGELFF
CDR3nt: TGTGCCAGCAGCTTAGAGACACCCGGGGAGCTGTTTTTT

abundance: -
len: 13
j_gene: TRBJ1-2
v_gene: TRBV6-5
d_gene: -
CDR3aa: CASRFDTNYGYTF
CDR3nt: TGTGCCAGCAGATTTGACACTAACTATGGCTACACCTTC

abundance: -
len: 13
j_gene: TRBJ2-2
v_gene: TRBV9
d_gene: -
CDR3aa: CASSVPGTGELFF
CDR3nt: TGTGCCAGCAGCGTACCCGGCACCGGGGAGCTGTTTTTT

abundance: -
len: 16
j_gene: TRBJ1-4
v_gene: TRBV6-5
d_gene: -
CDR3aa: CASSYSKARASEKLFF
CDR3nt: TGTGCCAGCAGTTACTCGAAGGCCAGGGCTAGTGAAAAACTGTTTTTT

abundance: -
len: 11
j_gene: TRBJ2-5
v_gene: TRBV2
d_gene: TRBD1
CDR3aa: CASRQGLAQYF
CDR3nt: TGTGCCAGTAGACAGGGATTAGCCCAGTACTTC

abundance: -
len: 16
j_gene: TRBJ2-3
v_gene: TRBV11-2
d_gene: TRBD2
CDR3aa: CASSLGAGGPVDTQYF
CDR3nt: TGTGCCAGCAGCTTAGGGGCGGGAGGGCCGGTAGATACGCAGTATTTT

abundance: -
len: 13
j_gene: TRBJ1-1
v_gene: TRBV3-1/TRBV3-2
d_gene: -
CDR3aa: CASSPHEQGVAFF
CDR3nt: TGTGCCAGCAGCCCGCACGAACAGGGAGTCGCTTTCTTT

abundance: -
len: 19
j_gene: TRBJ2-7
v_gene: TRBV10-3
d_gene: TRBD2
CDR3aa: CAISEPTLGLAGGRDEQYF
CDR3nt: TGTGCCATCAGTGAGCCCACCTTGGGACTAGCGGGGGGGAGGGACGAGCAGTACTTC

abundance: -
len: 19
j_gene: TRBJ2-3
v_gene: TRBV14
d_gene: TRBD1
CDR3aa: CASSQELGVNRGRTDTQYF
CDR3nt: TGTGCCAGCAGCCAAGAGCTCGGGGTGAACAGGGGCCGCACAGATACGCAGTATTTT

abundance: once
len: 15
j_gene: TRBJ1-3
v_gene: TRBV5-4
d_gene: -
CDR3aa: CASTQDGVFGNTIYF
CDR3nt: TGTGCCAGCACCCAAGACGGGGTCTTTGGAAACACCATATATTTT